Ten or more counts support the clone carrying this T cell receptor (beta chain). Trimming took off 2 bases at V and 0 bases at J, with 10 bases between the two ends. CDR3 length: 16 amino acids. The germline CDR1 and CDR2 sequences are SGHTA and FQGTGA. How the authors handled the data: Reference gene primer amplification yielded estimated nucleated cell counts. The table came from immunoSEQ multiplex PCR; TCRdb's copy has only in-frame clones and leaves some out. The V and J calls and clone size were taken over from that table, and D and trimming were inferred from the DNA. Of about 200,000 clones detected, 82% appear once; the ten largest clones hold approximately 6.9%. The data stem from a study of blood T cell repertoires in COVID-19. Study at large: From T cells, B-cell-depleted T cells, or PBMCs came the material, which was cDNA or gDNA.

The receptor's source is a human donor with acute or convalescent COVID-19. The donor label of this sample is uncertain. This chain uses TRBV7-3 with TRBJ2-2; no clear D gene. Sequenced sample: peripheral blood. DNA for the CDR3: TGTGCCAGCAGCTTAGAGGCAAGCGCGAACACCGGGGAGCTGTTTTTT. This encodes CASSLEASANTGELFF.